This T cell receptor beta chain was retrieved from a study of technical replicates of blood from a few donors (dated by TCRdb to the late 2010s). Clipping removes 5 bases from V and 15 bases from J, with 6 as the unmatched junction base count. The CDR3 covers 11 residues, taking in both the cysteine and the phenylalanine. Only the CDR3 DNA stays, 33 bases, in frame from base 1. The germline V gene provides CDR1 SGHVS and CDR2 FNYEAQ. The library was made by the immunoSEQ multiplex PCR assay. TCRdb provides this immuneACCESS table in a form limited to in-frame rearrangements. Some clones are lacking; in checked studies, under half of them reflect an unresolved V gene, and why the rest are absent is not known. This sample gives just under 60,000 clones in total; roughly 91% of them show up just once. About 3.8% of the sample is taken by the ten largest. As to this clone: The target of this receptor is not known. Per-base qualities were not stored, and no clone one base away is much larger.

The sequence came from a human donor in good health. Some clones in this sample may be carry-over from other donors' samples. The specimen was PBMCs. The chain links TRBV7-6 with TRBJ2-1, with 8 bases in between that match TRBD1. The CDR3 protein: CASSQDRVAFF. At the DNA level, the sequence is TGTGCCAGCAGCCAGGACAGGGTCGCGTTCTTC.